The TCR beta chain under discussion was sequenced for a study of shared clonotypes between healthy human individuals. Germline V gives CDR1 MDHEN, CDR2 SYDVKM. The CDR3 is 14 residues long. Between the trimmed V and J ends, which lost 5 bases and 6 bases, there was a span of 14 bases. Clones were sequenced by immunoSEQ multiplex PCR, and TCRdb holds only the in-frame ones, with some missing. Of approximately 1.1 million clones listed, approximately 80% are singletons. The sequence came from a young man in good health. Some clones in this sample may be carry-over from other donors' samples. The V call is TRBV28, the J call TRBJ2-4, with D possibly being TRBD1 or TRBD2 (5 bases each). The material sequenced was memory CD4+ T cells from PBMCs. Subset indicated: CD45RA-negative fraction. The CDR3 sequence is CASSRGPGGNIQYF. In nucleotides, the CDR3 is TGTGCCAGCAGTAGGGGACCTGGGGGAAACATTCAGTACTTC.